The entry that follows covers one T cell receptor beta chain sequence. This entry comes from a study of blood T cell repertoires in COVID-19. The CDR3 extends over 15 amino acids. Germline V gene sequence: CDR1 SGDLS, CDR2 YYNGEE. V was shortened by 0 bases and J by 0 bases, with 9 bases between the two germline ends. The method was immunoSEQ multiplex PCR; TCRdb's version includes in-frame clones alone and lacks a portion of them. The repertoire consists of roughly 46,000 clones, with 75% to 90% occurring once and the leading ten covering less than 20%. The TCR originated in a human donor in a cohort sampled during active COVID-19. The donor label of this sample is uncertain. This chain joins TRBV9 and TRBJ1-1; no clear D. Material: peripheral blood. This chain's CDR3 is CASSVAGGLNTEAFF. CDR3 nucleotides: TGTGCCAGCAGCGTAGCGGGCGGGCTGAACACTGAAGCTTTCTTT.